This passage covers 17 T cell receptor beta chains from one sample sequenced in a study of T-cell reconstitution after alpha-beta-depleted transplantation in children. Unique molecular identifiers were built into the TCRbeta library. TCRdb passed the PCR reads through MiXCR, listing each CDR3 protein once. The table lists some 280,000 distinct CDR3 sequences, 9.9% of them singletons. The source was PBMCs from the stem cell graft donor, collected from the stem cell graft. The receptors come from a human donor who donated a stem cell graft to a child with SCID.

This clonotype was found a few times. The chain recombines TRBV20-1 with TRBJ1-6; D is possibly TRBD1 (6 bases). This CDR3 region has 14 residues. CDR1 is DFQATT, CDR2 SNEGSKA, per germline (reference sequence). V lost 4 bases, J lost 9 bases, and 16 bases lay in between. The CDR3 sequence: CSANPGGAISPLHF. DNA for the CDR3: TGCAGTGCTAATCCGGGGGGCGCGATTTCACCCCTCCACTTT.

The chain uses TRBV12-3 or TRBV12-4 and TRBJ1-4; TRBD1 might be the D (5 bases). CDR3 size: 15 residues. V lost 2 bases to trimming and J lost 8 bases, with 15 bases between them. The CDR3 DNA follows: TGTGCCAGCAGTTTATCCACAGGTCGAAGGGAAAAACTGTTTTTT. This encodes CASSLSTGRREKLFF.

The CDR3 DNA reads TGTGCCACCAGTGATCGGACAGGAACGAACACCGGGGAGCTGTTTTTT. Amino acid sequence: CATSDRTGTNTGELFF. This chain links TRBV24-1 with TRBJ2-2; 7 bases match TRBD1. Germline CDR1 is KGHDR and CDR2 is SFDVKD. Germline trimming cut 3 bases from V and 0 bases from J; bases unmatched to any gene: 3. The CDR3 has 16 amino acids.

CDR3 in DNA: TGTGCCAGCAGCCAAGAATTGACGGTGTGGGAAAAACTGTTTTTT. Encoded protein: CASSQELTVWEKLFF. The chain links TRBV3-1 to TRBJ1-4; D is undetermined. This CDR3 comprises 15 residues. Germline CDR1 is LGHDT and CDR2 is YNNKEL (reference sequence). V was clipped by 0 bases and J by 8 bases, with 13 bases between them.

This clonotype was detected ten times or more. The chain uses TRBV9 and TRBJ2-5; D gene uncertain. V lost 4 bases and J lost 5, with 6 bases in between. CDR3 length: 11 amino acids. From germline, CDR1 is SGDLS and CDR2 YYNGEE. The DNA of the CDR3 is TGTGCCAGCAGCTCGATGGAGACCCAGTACTTC. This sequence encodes CASSSMETQYF.

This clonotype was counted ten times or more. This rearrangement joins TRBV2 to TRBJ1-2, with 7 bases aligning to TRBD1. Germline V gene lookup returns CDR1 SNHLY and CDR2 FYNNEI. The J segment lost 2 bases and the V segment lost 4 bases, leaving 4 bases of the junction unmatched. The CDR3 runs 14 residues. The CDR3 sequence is CASSGTGENYGYTF. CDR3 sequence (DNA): TGTGCCAGCAGTGGGACAGGAGAAAACTATGGCTACACCTTC.

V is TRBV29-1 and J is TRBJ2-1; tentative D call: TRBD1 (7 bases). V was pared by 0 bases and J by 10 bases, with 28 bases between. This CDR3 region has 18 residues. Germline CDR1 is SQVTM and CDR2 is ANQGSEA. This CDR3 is CSVEDGPPGGHLPVEQFF. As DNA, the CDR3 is TGCAGCGTTGAAGATGGCCCCCCAGGGGGGCACTTACCGGTGGAGCAGTTCTTC.

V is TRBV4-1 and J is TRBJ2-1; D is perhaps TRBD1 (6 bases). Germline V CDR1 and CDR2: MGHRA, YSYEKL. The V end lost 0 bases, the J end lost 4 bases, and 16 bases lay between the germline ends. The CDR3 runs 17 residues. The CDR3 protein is CASSQEPSQGWYNEQFF. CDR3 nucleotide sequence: TGCGCCAGCAGCCAAGAACCCTCGCAGGGGTGGTACAATGAGCAGTTCTTC.

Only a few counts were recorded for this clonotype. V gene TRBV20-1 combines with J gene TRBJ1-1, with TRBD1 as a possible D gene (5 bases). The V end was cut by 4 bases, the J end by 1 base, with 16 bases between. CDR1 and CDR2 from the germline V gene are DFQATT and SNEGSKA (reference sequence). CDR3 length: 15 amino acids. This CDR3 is CSATATQRGNTEAFF. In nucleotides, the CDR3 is TGCAGTGCTACCGCTACCCAGAGGGGGAACACTGAAGCTTTCTTT.

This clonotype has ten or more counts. Written as DNA, the CDR3 is TGTGCCAGCAGCCCGCAGGTGGGCGTCCAAGAGACCCAGTACTTC. Protein product: CASSPQVGVQETQYF. The chain joins TRBV7-3 to TRBJ2-5, with D unresolved. The CDR3 runs 15 residues. Between the trimmed V and J ends, which lost 5 bases and 1 base, there was a span of 14 bases. CDR1 is SGHTA, CDR2 FQGTGA, per germline.

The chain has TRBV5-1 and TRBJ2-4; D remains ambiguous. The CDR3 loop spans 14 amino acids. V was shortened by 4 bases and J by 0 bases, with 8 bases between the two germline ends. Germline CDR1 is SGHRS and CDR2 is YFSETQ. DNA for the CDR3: TGCGCCAGCAGCCATAACATAGCCAAAAACATTCAGTACTTC. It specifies CASSHNIAKNIQYF.

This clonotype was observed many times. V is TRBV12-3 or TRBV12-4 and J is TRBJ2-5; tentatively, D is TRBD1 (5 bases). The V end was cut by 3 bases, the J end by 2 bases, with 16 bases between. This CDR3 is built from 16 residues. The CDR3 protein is CASSLVQGLGQETQYF. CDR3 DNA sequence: TGTGCCAGCAGTTTGGTCCAGGGTTTAGGTCAAGAGACCCAGTACTTC.

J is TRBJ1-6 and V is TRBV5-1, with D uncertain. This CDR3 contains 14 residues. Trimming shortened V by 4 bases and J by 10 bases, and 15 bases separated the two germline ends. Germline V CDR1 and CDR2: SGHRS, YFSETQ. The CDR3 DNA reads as TGCGCCAGCAGCCCCGGGGAGAGAGGATCACCCCTCCACTTT. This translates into CASSPGERGSPLHF.

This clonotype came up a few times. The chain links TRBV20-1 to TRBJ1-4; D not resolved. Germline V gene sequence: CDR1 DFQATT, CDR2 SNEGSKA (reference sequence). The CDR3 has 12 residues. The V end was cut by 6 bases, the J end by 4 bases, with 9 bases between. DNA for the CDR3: TGCAGTGCAAAAGAGGGTAATGAAAAACTGTTTTTT. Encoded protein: CSAKEGNEKLFF.

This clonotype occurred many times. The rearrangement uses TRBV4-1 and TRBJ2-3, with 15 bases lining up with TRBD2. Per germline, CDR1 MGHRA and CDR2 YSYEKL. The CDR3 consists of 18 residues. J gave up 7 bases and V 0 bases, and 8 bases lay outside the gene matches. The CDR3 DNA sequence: TGCGCCAGCAGCCAAGATAGCAAGGGACTAGCGGGAGGTAATACGCAGTATTTT. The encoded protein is CASSQDSKGLAGGNTQYF.

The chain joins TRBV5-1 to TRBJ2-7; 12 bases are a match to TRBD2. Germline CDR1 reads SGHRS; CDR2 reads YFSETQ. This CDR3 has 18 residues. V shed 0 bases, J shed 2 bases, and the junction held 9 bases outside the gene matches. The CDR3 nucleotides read TGCGCCAGCAGCTTGGGGGCTAGCGGGGGGGTCTACCCCTACGAGCAGTACTTC. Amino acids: CASSLGASGGVYPYEQYF.

CDR3 DNA sequence: TGTGCCAGCAGCCAAGTGGCTGGGGCCAACGTCCTGACTTTC. Protein: CASSQVAGANVLTF. The chain couples TRBV3-1 to TRBJ2-6; no reliable D call. Trimming took 1 base from V and 2 from J, leaving 3 bases between them. This CDR3 is 14 amino acids long. Germline assignment: CDR1 LGHDT and CDR2 YNNKEL (reference sequence). Full variable domain (rest looked up from reference TRBV3-1 and TRBJ2-6): DTAVSQTPKYLVTQMGNDKSIKCEQNLGHDTMYWYKQDSKKFLKIMFSYNNKELIINETVPNRFSPKSPDKAHLNLHINSLELGDSAVYFCASSQVAGANVLTFGAGSRLTVL.